These 9 T cell receptor beta chains were sequenced from one sample in a study of T cell repertoires in cytomegalovirus infection. TCRdb used MiXCR to reprocess the reads, holding one entry per CDR3 protein. This table has about half a million distinct CDR3 sequences, roughly a third appearing once. Their target antigens are unknown. Specimen: cultured PBMCs, collected from culture after CMV antigen stimulation. Source of these receptors: a human donor in good health (CMV status not recorded). Some clones in this sample may be carry-over from other donors' samples.

This clonotype has only a few counts. The rearrangement joins TRBV11-3 to TRBJ2-5, with 9 bases that match TRBD2. Unmatched junction bases numbered 5, after V lost 1 base and J lost 2 bases. This CDR3 region has 16 residues. Germline CDR1 and CDR2: SGHNT and YENEEA. CDR3 nucleotides: TGTGCCAGCAGCTTAGGGGCCCTAGCGGGGCAAGAGACCCAGTACTTC. It translates to CASSLGALAGQETQYF.

The chain combines TRBV24-1 with TRBJ1-2, with D maybe TRBD1 (6 bases). The CDR3 runs 13 residues. V lost 6 bases and J 4 bases, leaving 11 bases between the germline ends. The germline gives CDR1 KGHDR, CDR2 SFDVKD. CDR3 coding DNA: TGTGCCACCAGTTTTACAGGGTCCTATGGCTACACCTTC. It specifies CATSFTGSYGYTF.

The chain uses TRBV28 and TRBJ2-5; D is uncertain. The CDR3 runs to 16 residues. The germline V and J ends were trimmed by 3 bases and 2 bases, with 16 bases remaining between them. From germline, CDR1 is MDHEN and CDR2 SYDVKM. CDR3 DNA sequence: TGTGCCAGCAGTTTGGGCCGGAATTCGAGACAAGAGACCCAGTACTTC. Amino acids: CASSLGRNSRQETQYF.

The rearrangement uses TRBV7-9 and TRBJ2-1; TRBD2 aligns across 9 bases. This CDR3 spans 18 amino acids. The junction had 16 bases not matched to a gene; V was cut back by 5 bases and J by 5 bases. The germline CDR1 and CDR2 sequences are SEHNR and FQNEAQ (reference sequence). The CDR3 reads CASSALFRGGRANNEQFF. The CDR3 nucleotides read TGTGCCAGCAGCGCCCTTTTTAGAGGCGGGAGGGCCAACAATGAGCAGTTCTTC.

There are a few counts of this clonotype. The V call is TRBV6-1, the J call TRBJ2-7; possible D gene TRBD2, 5 bases. Trimming shortened V by 1 base and J by 1 base, and 8 bases separated the two germline ends. There are 14 residues in the CDR3. Germline CDR1 reads MNHNS; CDR2 reads SASEGT. CDR3 sequence: CASSEVGRSYEQYF. The CDR3 bases are TGTGCCAGCAGTGAAGTGGGGAGATCCTACGAGCAGTACTTC.

Only a few counts were recorded for this clonotype. V gene TRBV7-2 combines with J gene TRBJ2-5; 10 nucleotides match TRBD2. Unmatched junction bases numbered 13, after V lost 5 bases and J lost 7 bases. Germline CDR1 reads SGHTA; CDR2 reads FQGNSA. The CDR3 consists of 16 residues. The DNA of the CDR3 is TGTGCCAGCAGCCCGGAGGCTAGCGGGGGTTTGCGGACCCAGTACTTC. This sequence encodes CASSPEASGGLRTQYF.

The CDR3 region has the DNA TGCAGCGTTGACGCCCGGGACAGGGCCCATGGCTACACCTTC. This gives the protein CSVDARDRAHGYTF. V is TRBV29-1 and J is TRBJ1-2, with 9 bases that match TRBD1. Germline values: CDR1 SQVTM, CDR2 ANQGSEA. The CDR3 has 14 residues. Losses at the gene ends were 3 bases for V and 6 bases for J; bases not matched to a gene: 8.

The rearrangement uses TRBV5-6 and TRBJ2-3; tentatively, D is TRBD2 (6 bases). Trimming left V 3 bases short and J 4 bases short, with 15 bases between. The length of the CDR3 is 15 residues. Germline CDR1 and CDR2: SGHDT and YYEEEE. The CDR3 region is CASSSSDGGADTQYF. In DNA, the CDR3 is TGTGCCAGCAGCTCGTCGGACGGAGGGGCAGATACGCAGTATTTT.

The V gene is TRBV7-9, the J gene TRBJ1-6; D is ambiguous. Trimming took 7 bases from V and 7 from J, leaving 14 bases between them. The V gene's germline CDR1 is SEHNR and CDR2 FQNEAQ (reference sequence). CDR3 length: 14 amino acids. CDR3 bases: TGTGCCAGCATTCCCGGGGAGTCGAATTCACCCCTCCACTTT. Its protein product is CASIPGESNSPLHF.